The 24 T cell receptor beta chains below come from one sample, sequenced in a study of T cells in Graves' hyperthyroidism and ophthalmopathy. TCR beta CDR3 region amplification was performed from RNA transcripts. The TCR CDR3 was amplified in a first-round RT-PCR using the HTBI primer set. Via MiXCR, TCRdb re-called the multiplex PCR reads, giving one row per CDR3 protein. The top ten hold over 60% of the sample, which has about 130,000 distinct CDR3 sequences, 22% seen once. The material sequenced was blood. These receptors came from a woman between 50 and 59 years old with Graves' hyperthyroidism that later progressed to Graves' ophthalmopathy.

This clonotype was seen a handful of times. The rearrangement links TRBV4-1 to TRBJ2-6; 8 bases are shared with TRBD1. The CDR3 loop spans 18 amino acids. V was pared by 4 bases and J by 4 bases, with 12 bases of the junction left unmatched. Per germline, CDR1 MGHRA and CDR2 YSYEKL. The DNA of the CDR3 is TGCGCCAGCAGCCTGGGGACAGGATCGAACTCCGGGGCCAACGTCCTGACTTTC. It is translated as CASSLGTGSNSGANVLTF.

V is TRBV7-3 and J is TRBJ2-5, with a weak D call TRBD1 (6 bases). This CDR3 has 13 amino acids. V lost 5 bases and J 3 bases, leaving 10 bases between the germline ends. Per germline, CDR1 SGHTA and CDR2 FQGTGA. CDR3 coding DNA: TGTGCCAGCAGCCCGAACAGGGAAGAGACCCAGTACTTC. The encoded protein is CASSPNREETQYF.

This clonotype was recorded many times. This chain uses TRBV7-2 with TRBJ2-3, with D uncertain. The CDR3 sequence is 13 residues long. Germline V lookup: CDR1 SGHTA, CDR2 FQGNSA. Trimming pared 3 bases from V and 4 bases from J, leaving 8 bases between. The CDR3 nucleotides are TGTGCCAGCAGCTTTATGGGTGCAGATACGCAGTATTTT. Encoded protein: CASSFMGADTQYF.

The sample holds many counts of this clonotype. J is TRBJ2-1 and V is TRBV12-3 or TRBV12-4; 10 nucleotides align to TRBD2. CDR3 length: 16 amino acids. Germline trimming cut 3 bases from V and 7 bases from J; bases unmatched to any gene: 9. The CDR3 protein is CASSFIPLAGDNEQFF. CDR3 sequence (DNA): TGTGCCAGCAGTTTTATCCCCCTAGCGGGAGATAATGAGCAGTTCTTC.

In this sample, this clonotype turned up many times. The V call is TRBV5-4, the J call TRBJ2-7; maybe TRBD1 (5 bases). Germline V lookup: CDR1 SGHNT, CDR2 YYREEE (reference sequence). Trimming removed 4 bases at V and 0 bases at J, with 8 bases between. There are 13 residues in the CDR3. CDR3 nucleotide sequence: TGTGCCAGCAGCCGACAGAGCTCCTACGAGCAGTACTTC. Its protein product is CASSRQSSYEQYF.

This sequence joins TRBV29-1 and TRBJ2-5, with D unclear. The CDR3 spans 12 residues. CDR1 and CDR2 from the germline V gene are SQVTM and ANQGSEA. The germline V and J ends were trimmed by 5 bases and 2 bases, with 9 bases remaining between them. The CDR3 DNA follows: TGCAGCGTTCACGGATTACAAGAGACCCAGTACTTC. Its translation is CSVHGLQETQYF. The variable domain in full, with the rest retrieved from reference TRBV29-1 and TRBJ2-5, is SAVISQKPSRDICQRGTSLTIQCQVDSQVTMMFWYRQQPGQSLTLIATANQGSEATYESGFVIDKFPISRPNLTFSTLTVSNMSPEDSSIYLCSVHGLQETQYFGPGTRLLVL.

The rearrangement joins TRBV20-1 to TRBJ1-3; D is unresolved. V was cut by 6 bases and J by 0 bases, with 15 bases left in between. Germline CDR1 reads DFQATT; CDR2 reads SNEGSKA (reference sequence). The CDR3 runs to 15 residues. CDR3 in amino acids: CSAHSGRSSGNTIYF. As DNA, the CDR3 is TGCAGTGCCCATTCAGGCCGGTCCTCTGGAAACACCATATATTTT.

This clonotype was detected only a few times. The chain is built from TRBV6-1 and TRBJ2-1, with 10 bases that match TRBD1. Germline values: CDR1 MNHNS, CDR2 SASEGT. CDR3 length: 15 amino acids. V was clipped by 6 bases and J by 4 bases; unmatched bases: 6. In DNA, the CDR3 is TGTGCCAGCAGCTACGCGGGACAGGGGTACAATGAGCAGTTCTTC. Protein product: CASSYAGQGYNEQFF.

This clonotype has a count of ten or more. The CDR3, as DNA: TGTGCCAGCAGCGAATCAGGGGGTTTTGGAAACACCATATATTTT. Its translation is CASSESGGFGNTIYF. The chain combines TRBV7-3 with TRBJ1-3; 7 bases match TRBD1. Germline V gene data show CDR1 as SGHTA and CDR2 as FQGTGA. The CDR3 runs 15 residues. V shed 5 bases and J 3 bases; nucleotides not matched to a gene: 7. Together with reference TRBV7-3 and TRBJ1-3, the CDR3 gives the full variable domain: GAGVSQTPSNKVTEKGKYVELRCDPISGHTALYWYRQSLGQGPEFLIYFQGTGAADDSGLPNDRFFAVRPEGSVSTLKIQRTERGDSAVYLCASSESGGFGNTIYFGEGSWLTVV.

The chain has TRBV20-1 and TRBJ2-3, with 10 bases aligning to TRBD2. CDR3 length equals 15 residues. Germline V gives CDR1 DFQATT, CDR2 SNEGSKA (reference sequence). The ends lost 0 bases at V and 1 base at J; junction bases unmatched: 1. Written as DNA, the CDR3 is TGCAGTGCTAGAGATCTAGCGGGAGGCACAGATACGCAGTATTTT. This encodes CSARDLAGGTDTQYF.

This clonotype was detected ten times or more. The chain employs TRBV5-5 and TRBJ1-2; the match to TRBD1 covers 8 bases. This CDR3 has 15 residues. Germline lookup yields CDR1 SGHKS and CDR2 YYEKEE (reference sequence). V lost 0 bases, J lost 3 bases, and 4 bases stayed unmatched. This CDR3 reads CASSLGQGAHYGYTF. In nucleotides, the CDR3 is TGTGCCAGCAGCTTGGGGCAGGGGGCTCACTATGGCTACACCTTC.

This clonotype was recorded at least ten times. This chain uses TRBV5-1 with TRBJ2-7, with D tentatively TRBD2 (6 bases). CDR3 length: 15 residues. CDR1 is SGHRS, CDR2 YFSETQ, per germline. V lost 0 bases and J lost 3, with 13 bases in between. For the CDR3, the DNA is TGCGCCAGCAGCTTGGCCGGCGGGATAGGCTACGAGCAGTACTTC. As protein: CASSLAGGIGYEQYF.

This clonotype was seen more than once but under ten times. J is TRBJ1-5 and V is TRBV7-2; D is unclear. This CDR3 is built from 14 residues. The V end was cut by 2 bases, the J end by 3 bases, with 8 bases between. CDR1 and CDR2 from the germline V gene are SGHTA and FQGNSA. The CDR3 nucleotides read TGTGCCAGCAGCTTAACACAGTTCAATCAGCCCCAGCATTTT. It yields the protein CASSLTQFNQPQHF.

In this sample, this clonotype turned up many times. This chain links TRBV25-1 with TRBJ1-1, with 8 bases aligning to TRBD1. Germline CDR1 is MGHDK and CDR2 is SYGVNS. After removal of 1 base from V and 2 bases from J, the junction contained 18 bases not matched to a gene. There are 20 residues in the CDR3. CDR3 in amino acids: CASSEWVMAGGRGRNTEAFF. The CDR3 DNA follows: TGTGCCAGCAGTGAATGGGTGATGGCGGGGGGCAGGGGGCGAAACACTGAAGCTTTCTTT.

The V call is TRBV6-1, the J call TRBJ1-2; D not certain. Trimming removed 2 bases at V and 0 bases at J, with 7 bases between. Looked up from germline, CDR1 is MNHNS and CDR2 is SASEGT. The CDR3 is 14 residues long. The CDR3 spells CASSELNANYGYTF. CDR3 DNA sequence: TGTGCCAGCAGTGAACTTAACGCTAACTATGGCTACACCTTC.

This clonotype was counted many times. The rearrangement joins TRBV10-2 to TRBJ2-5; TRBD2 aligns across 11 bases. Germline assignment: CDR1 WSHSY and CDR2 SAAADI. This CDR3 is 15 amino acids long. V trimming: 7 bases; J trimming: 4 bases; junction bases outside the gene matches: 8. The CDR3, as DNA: TGCGCCAGCACCCTTAGCGGGAGGGGGGGAGAGACCCAGTACTTC. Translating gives CASTLSGRGGETQYF.

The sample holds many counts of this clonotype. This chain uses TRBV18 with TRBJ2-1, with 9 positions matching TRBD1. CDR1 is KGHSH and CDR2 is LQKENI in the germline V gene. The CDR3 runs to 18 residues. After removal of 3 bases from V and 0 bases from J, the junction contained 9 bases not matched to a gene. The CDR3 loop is CASSPSRGQGSSYNEQFF. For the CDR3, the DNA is TGTGCCAGCTCACCCTCGAGGGGACAGGGAAGCTCCTACAATGAGCAGTTCTTC.

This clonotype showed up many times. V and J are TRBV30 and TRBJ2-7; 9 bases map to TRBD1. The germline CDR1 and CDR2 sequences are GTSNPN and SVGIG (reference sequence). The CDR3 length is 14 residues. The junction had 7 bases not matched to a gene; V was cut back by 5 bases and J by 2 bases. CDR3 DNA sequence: TGTGCCTGGGGGGGACAGGGTGGCCCCTACGAGCAGTACTTC. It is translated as CAWGGQGGPYEQYF.

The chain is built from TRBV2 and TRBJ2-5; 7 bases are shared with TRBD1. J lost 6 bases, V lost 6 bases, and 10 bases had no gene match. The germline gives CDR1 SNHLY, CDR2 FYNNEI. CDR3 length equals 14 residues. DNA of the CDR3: TGTGCCAGCAGCGGAACTACAGGGGTCCAGACCCAGTACTTC. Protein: CASSGTTGVQTQYF. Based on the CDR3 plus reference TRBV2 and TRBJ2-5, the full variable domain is EPEVTQTPSHQVTQMGQEVILRCVPISNHLYFYWYRQILGQKVEFLVSFYNNEISEKSEIFDDQFSVERPDGSNFTLKIRSTKLEDSAMYFCASSGTTGVQTQYFGPGTRLLVL.

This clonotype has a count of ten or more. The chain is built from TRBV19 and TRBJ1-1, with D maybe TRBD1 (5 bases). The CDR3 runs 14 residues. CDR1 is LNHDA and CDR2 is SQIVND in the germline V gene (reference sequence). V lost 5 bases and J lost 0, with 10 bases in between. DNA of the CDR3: TGTGCCAGTAGTTTCCCAGGGATGAACACTGAAGCTTTCTTT. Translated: CASSFPGMNTEAFF.

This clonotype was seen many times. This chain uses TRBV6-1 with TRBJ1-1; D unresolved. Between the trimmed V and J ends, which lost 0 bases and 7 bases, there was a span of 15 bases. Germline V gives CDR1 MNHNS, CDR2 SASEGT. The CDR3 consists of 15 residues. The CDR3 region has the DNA TGTGCCAGCAGTGAAGCGCCACAAGCGAGTGATGAAGCTTTCTTT. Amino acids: CASSEAPQASDEAFF.

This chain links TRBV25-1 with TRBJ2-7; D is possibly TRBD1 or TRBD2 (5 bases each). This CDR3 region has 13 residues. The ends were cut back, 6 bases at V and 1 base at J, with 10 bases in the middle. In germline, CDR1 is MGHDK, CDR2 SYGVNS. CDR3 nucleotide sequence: TGTGCCAGCAGATATGGGGGTTCCTACGAGCAGTACTTC. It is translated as CASRYGGSYEQYF.

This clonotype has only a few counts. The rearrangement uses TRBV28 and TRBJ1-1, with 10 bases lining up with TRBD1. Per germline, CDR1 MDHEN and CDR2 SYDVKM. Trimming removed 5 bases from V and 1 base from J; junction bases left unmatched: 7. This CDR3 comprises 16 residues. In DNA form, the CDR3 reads TGTGCCAGCAGTCCAGCCGGACAGGGGGGGAACACTGAAGCTTTCTTT. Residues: CASSPAGQGGNTEAFF.

CDR3 region: CASSLRQGATNEKLFF. As DNA, the CDR3 is TGTGCCAGCAGCCTCCGACAGGGGGCAACTAATGAAAAACTGTTTTTT. The chain carries TRBV3-1 and TRBJ1-4, with TRBD1 identical over 9 bases. This CDR3 has 16 amino acids. The germline V gene has CDR1 LGHDT and CDR2 YNNKEL (reference sequence). Unmatched junction bases numbered 3, after V lost 4 bases and J lost 0 bases. The entire variable domain, with the rest obtained from reference TRBV3-1 and TRBJ1-4, is as follows: DTAVSQTPKYLVTQMGNDKSIKCEQNLGHDTMYWYKQDSKKFLKIMFSYNNKELIINETVPNRFSPKSPDKAHLNLHINSLELGDSAVYFCASSLRQGATNEKLFFGSGTQLSVL.